The following is a TCR beta chain sequence with its context. The method was immunoSEQ multiplex PCR; TCRdb's version includes in-frame clones alone and lacks a portion of them. The table has fewer than 8,000 clones, about 85% seen once. The CDR3 consists of 16 residues. Trimming removed 0 bases from V and 8 bases from J; junction bases left unmatched: 13. Per the germline V gene, CDR1 is SGHRS and CDR2 is YFSETQ. The sample originates from a study of tumour-infiltrating T cells in Burkitt lymphoma. Study-wide context: The Burkitt lymphoma cohort spanned all epidemiological subtypes.

The receptor's source is a human donor with Burkitt lymphoma. The chain links TRBV5-1 to TRBJ1-2, with 7 bases identical to TRBD1. The sequenced material came from tumor tissue. The CDR3 sequence is CASSLEGTAHPLGYTF. The CDR3 DNA reads TGCGCCAGCAGCTTGGAGGGGACAGCTCACCCTCTCGGCTACACCTTC.